These T cell receptor beta chains were read from a single sample in a study of persistence of HIV-infected CD4 T cells. The antigens these receptors bind are not known. Assay: immunoSEQ multiplex PCR; the TCRdb copy retains only in-frame clones and omits some. This table has 35,000 to 40,000 clones, 65% to 85% appearing once. The sequencing here drew on CD4+ T cells sorted from PBMCs after 18-hour stimulation, taken from a patient who received antiretroviral therapy. The receptors were sampled from an adult man with HIV who was CMV-seropositive. CDR3s include the opening cysteine and the closing phenylalanine or tryptophan. The order of the fields is V gene, D gene, clone size, J gene, CDR3 DNA, CDR3 protein. The D gene is left open where the match is weak. Some rows mark clone size as missing; the rest say once, few, many or name a class of expanded clone.

>TRBV24-1|.|.|TRBJ2-1
TGTGCCACCAGTGACCCCATAAGGGCGGGGGAGCAGTTCTTC
CATSDPIRAGEQFF
>TRBV3-1/TRBV3-2|TRBD1|.|TRBJ1-2
TGTGCCAGCAGCCCGCGACAGGGAAGACGGTATGGCTACACCTTC
CASSPRQGRRYGYTF
>TRBV5-1|TRBD2|.|TRBJ2-1
TGCGCCAGCAGCCCCGGCGGGACTAGCGGTGGCAATGAGCAGTTCTTC
CASSPGGTSGGNEQFF
>TRBV7-2|.|.|TRBJ1-6
TGTGCCAGCAGCGCCAAGACAGCGCAAAATTCACCCCTCCACTTT
CASSAKTAQNSPLHF
>TRBV6-5|.|.|TRBJ2-2
TGTGCCATCGCGAAGTACAACACCGGGGAGCTGTTTTTT
CAIAKYNTGELFF
>TRBV24-1|.|.|TRBJ2-3
TGTGCCACCAGTGTACCCAGCACAGATACGCAGTATTTT
CATSVPSTDTQYF
>TRBV9|.|.|TRBJ2-5
TGTGCCAGCAGCGCCGGCGGGACGGTGGAGACCCAGTACTTC
CASSAGGTVETQYF
>TRBV2|.|once|TRBJ1-6
TGTGCCAGCAGTGACGAGGATCACGCAACACCCCTCCACTTT
CASSDEDHATPLHF
>TRBV10-2|TRBD2|.|TRBJ2-1
TGCGCCAGCAGTGATAGCGGGGGGGCTACCTACAATGAGCAGTTCTTC
CASSDSGGATYNEQFF
>TRBV4-1|.|.|TRBJ1-5
TGCGCCAGCAGCCAAGGATACGGGGGCTTACCCCAGCATTTT
CASSQGYGGLPQHF
>TRBV4-2|TRBD2|few|TRBJ2-3
TGTGCCAGCAGCCAAGAGGGGCAGAGCGGGGGGTTACATACGCAGTATTTT
CASSQEGQSGGLHTQYF
>TRBV12-3/TRBV12-4|TRBD1|.|TRBJ2-3
TGTGCCAGTGGGACAGGGAGCTCAGATACGCAGTATTTT
CASGTGSSDTQYF
>TRBV28|.|.|TRBJ1-2
TGTGCCAGCAGCCTCGTCAGGGGCGCGAGCTATGGCTACACCTTC
CASSLVRGASYGYTF
>TRBV9|.|.|TRBJ1-3
TGTGCCAGCAGCGCCCTCGGACAGACTGGAAACACCATATATTTT
CASSALGQTGNTIYF
>TRBV5-4|.|.|TRBJ1-2
TGTGCCAGCACGGAGGGCTTGGACTATGGCTACACCTTC
CASTEGLDYGYTF
>TRBV18|.|.|TRBJ2-2
TGTGCCAGCTCACCACCGGAAGGGGCCGGGGAGCTGTTTTTT
CASSPPEGAGELFF
>TRBV6-5|.|.|TRBJ2-3
TGTGCCAGCAAGCCAGGGGGGACACTAGATACGCAGTATTTT
CASKPGGTLDTQYF
>TRBV24-1|TRBD1|.|TRBJ1-3
TGTGCCACCAGTGACCCAGGGGGCGAGGAAGATTCGGGGAACACCATATATTTT
CATSDPGGEEDSGNTIYF
>TRBV5-4|TRBD2|.|TRBJ2-3
TGTGCCAGCAGCCAAGGACTAGCGGGGGCCCGCACAGATACGCAGTATTTT
CASSQGLAGARTDTQYF
>TRBV19|.|.|TRBJ1-1
TGTGCCAGTAACAGGGACCTGGGGGGGACTGAAGCTTTCTTT
CASNRDLGGTEAFF
>TRBV30|.|.|TRBJ2-2
TGTGCCGTATCAGCCCAATCCCACACCGGGGAGCTGTTTTTT
CAVSAQSHTGELFF
>TRBV5-1|.|.|TRBJ1-1
TGCGCCAGCAGCTTGACTGGGGCCGAGAACACTGAAGCTTTCTTT
CASSLTGAENTEAFF
>TRBV9|TRBD1|.|TRBJ2-7
TGTGCCAGCAGCAAAAGACAGGGCGCCTACGAGCAGTACTTC
CASSKRQGAYEQYF
>TRBV9|.|few|TRBJ1-1
TGTGCCAGCAGCGTGAGGATCGACACTGAAGCTTTCTTT
CASSVRIDTEAFF
>TRBV27|TRBD1|.|TRBJ2-1
TGTGCCAGCACACGGGACAGGACCTACAATGAGCAGTTCTTC
CASTRDRTYNEQFF
>TRBV18|.|once|TRBJ2-7
TGTGCCAGCTCACCAATACGGAGCCCGGAGGCAAACGAGCAGTACTTC
CASSPIRSPEANEQYF
>TRBV12-3/TRBV12-4|.|once|TRBJ1-6
TGTGCCAGCAGTTTAGGAGGGGGTTCACCCCTCCACTTT
CASSLGGGSPLHF
>TRBV5-1|TRBD1|.|TRBJ1-4
TGCGCCAGCATGGAGGGGGCTGGGGAAAAACTGTTTTTT
CASMEGAGEKLFF
>TRBV28|TRBD1|once|TRBJ1-6
TGTGCGATCCAGGGGGCTCGGTATTCACCCCTCCACTTT
CAIQGARYSPLHF
>TRBV4-1|.|.|TRBJ2-5
TGCGCCAGCAGCTCCGAGAGGACTTCTAGGGACGAGACCCAGTACTTC
CASSSERTSRDETQYF
>TRBV5-1|TRBD2|.|TRBJ2-3
TGCGCCAGCAGCCCCGGCCGCGGGGGAGTCACAGATACGCAGTATTTT
CASSPGRGGVTDTQYF
>TRBV2|.|few|TRBJ1-5
TGTGCCAGCAGAGACAGCGGGGACAATCAGCCCCAGCATTTT
CASRDSGDNQPQHF
>TRBV5-4|TRBD2|.|TRBJ2-1
TGTGCCAGCAGCCGAACAGCGGGGGGCCCCCCCGGAGAGCAGTTCTTC
CASSRTAGGPPGEQFF
>TRBV12-3/TRBV12-4|.|.|TRBJ2-1
TGTGCCAGCAGTCCCACGGTCGGGCAGTTCTTC
CASSPTVGQFF
>TRBV7-8|.|.|TRBJ2-7
TGTGCCAGCAGCTCAGGTCCCTACGAGCAGTACTTC
CASSSGPYEQYF
>TRBV2|.|.|TRBJ2-7
TGTGCCACCCACACTGGACTCTCCTACGAGCAGTACTTC
CATHTGLSYEQYF
>TRBV7-9|.|.|TRBJ2-2
TGTGCCAGCATCCCCCAGGGTTCCGGGGAGCTGTTTTTT
CASIPQGSGELFF
>TRBV9|TRBD1|.|TRBJ1-5
TGTGCCAGCAGCGCCGGACAGGGGAGTTATCAGCCCCAGCATTTT
CASSAGQGSYQPQHF